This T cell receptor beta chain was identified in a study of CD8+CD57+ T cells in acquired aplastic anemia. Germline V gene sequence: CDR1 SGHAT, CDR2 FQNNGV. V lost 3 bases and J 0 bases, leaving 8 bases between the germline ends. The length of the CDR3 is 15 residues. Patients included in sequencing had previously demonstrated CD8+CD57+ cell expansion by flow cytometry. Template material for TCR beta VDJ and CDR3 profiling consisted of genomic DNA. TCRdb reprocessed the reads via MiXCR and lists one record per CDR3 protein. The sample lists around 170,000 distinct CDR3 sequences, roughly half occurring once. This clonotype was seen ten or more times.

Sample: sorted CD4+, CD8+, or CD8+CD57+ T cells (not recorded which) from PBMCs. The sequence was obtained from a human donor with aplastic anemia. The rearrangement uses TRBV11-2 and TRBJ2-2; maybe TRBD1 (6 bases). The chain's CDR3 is CASSFGTTNTGELFF. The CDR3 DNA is TGTGCCAGCAGCTTCGGGACAACGAACACCGGGGAGCTGTTTTTT. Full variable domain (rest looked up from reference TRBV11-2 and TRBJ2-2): EAGVAQSPRYKIIEKRQSVAFWCNPISGHATLYWYQQILGQGPKLLIQFQNNGVVDDSQLPKDRFSAERLKGVDSTLKIQPAKLEDSAVYLCASSFGTTNTGELFFGEGSRLTVL.